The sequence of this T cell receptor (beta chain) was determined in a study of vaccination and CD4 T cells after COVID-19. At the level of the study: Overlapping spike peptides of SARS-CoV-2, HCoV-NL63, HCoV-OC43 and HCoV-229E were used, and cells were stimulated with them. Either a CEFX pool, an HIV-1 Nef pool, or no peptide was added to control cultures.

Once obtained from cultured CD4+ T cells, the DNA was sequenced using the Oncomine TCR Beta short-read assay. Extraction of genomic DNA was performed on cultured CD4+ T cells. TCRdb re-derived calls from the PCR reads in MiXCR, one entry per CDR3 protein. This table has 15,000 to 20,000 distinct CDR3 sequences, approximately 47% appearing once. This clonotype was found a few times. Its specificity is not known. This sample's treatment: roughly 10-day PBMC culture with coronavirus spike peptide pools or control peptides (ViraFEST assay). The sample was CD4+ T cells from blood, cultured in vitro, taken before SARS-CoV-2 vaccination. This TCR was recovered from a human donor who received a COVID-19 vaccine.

CDR3 DNA: TGCAGTGCAGGTTCCGTCTATGGCTACACCTTC. This translates into CSAGSVYGYTF. The chain has TRBV20-1 and TRBJ1-2; D is ambiguous. The CDR3 length is 11 residues. Germline loops: CDR1 DFQATT, CDR2 SNEGSKA (reference sequence). With 6 bases removed from V and 4 bases from J, the gap between germline ends came to 9 bases.